This T cell receptor (beta chain) was identified during a study of cytomegalovirus exposure and HLA in healthy donors. Overall study results and limits: In a later analysis, DRB1 alleles had the most associated TCRs; HLA-C alleles the fewest. The study flagged about 150 TCR beta chains as cytomegalovirus-associated. Researchers had no immune exposure information except CMV serostatus available.

The PCR made use of 60 Vbeta and 13 Jbeta primers. TCRdb's copy holds only in-frame clones and misses some; the assay was immunoSEQ multiplex PCR. The table lists 140,000 or so clones, approximately 84% of them singletons. Remarks on this clone: Its antigen is still unknown.

V lost 6 bases, J lost 0 bases, and 8 bases lay in between. The CDR3 spans 14 residues. In germline, CDR1 is LNHDA, CDR2 SQIVND (reference sequence). This TCR was sampled from a woman aged 55-70 years in good health and CMV-seropositive. This chain uses TRBV19 with TRBJ1-4, with a tentative D call TRBD1 (5 bases). Sequencing input: PBMCs. The CDR3 region is CASRDTATNEKLFF. In nucleotides, the CDR3 is TGTGCCAGTAGGGACACAGCAACTAATGAAAAACTGTTTTTT.